The clone carrying this TCR beta chain was seen many times. The sample comes from a study of Graves' ophthalmopathy and Graves' hyperthyroidism. Transcripts of RNA were the source for amplifying TCR beta CDR3 regions. HTBI-primed first-round RT-PCR preceded second-round multiplex PCR. TCRdb reanalysed the multiplex PCR reads using MiXCR and keeps one entry per CDR3 protein. The sample consists of roughly 350,000 distinct CDR3 sequences, about 15% of them appearing once. With 7 bases clipped from V and 9 bases from J, the junction kept 7 bases outside the gene matches. The CDR3 runs 14 residues. Source material: peripheral blood. The chain recombines TRBV12-3 or TRBV12-4 with TRBJ1-6; TRBD1 agrees at 9 bases. The sequence was obtained from an adult woman with stable Graves' hyperthyroidism. The CDR3 DNA reads as TGTGCCAGCACCATCGGGACAGGGTTTTCACCCCTCCACTTT. Translating it yields CASTIGTGFSPLHF.